This T cell receptor (beta chain) came from a study of blood T cell repertoires in COVID-19. The wider study: The United States, Italy and Spain supplied acute and convalescent COVID-19 samples.

Original handling: Amplification from reference gene primers served as the basis for estimated nucleated cell counts. TCRdb's table, derived via immunoSEQ multiplex PCR, lists solely in-frame clones and lacks some. V and J calls and clone size come straight from that table; D and trimming were deduced from the DNA. The sample has 300,000 to 450,000 clones, 80% to 90% seen once. V lost 4 bases, J lost 4 bases, and 14 bases lay in between. Germline assignment: CDR1 SGHRS and CDR2 YFSETQ. The CDR3 is made up of 15 amino acids. Seattle-derived patients entered the study during active infection and were followed longitudinally.

Sequences were obtained from peripheral blood. This sequence joins TRBV5-1 and TRBJ2-2, with a tentative D call TRBD1 (6 bases). The sequence was obtained from a woman aged 25 to 39 with COVID-19, enrolled during active disease. CDR3 region: CASSLLQGTTGELFF. Here the CDR3 DNA reads TGCGCCAGCAGCCTTCTACAGGGTACCACCGGGGAGCTGTTTTTT.